This T cell receptor (beta chain) was profiled in a study of blood T cell repertoires in COVID-19 (dated by TCRdb to between 2020 and 2021). Background for the entire study: Samples from collaborators originated in the United States, Italy and Spain and spanned both the acute and convalescent phases of COVID-19. The material from the prospective study consisted of cDNA or gDNA derived from T cells, B-cell-depleted T cells, or PBMCs. Deeply sampled blood TCRbeta repertoires from subjects exposed to, actively infected with, or recovered from COVID-19 were included in the dataset. The repertoires were released in a freely available public database meant as a resource for research on the immune response to SARS-CoV-2. The samples were drawn from two sources: the first 160 participants of the ongoing ImmuneRACE study, and 1,200 or so subjects contributed by 6 global collaborators. A de-identified subject ID, COVID-19 status, age in years and sex were almost always included in the sample metadata. Where HLA class I and class II types were available, the types were taken from metadata supplied by the sample provider, not from assay-based typing.

Samples from volunteer blood donors who had recovered from COVID-19 were contributed by a second Seattle source. Whole blood was collected in K2EDTA tubes by collaborating institutions according to the institutions' own protocols. For TCRbeta analysis, collaborators shipped samples as frozen whole blood, isolated PBMCs, or DNA extracted from either of those sample types. The CDR3 measures 15 amino acids from cysteine to phenylalanine. Of the read, only the CDR3 DNA is kept; its 45 bases are in frame from base 1. V lost 1 base and J lost 6 bases; the stretch between them is 14 bases long. As encoded in the germline V gene, CDR1 is SGHTA while CDR2 is FQGNSA. Turning to this clone: What this receptor recognizes is not known. No base-level quality is on record; no much larger clone is a single base apart.

TCRbeta CDR3 regions were amplified from genomic DNA by means of the immunoSEQ Assay, a bias-controlled multiplex PCR. From the authors' description of their analysis: Within the assay, amplification of reference gene primers was used to estimate how many nucleated cells each sample contained. To quantify the absolute abundance of each unique TCRbeta CDR3 rearrangement, sequence reads were collapsed and filtered. For each sample, productive Simpson clonality was calculated by taking the square root of Simpson's diversity index across productive rearrangements. TCRdb carries this immuneACCESS record with in-frame sequences only. Its versions omit some clonotypes, under half of them owing to an unresolved V gene in the studies checked, with the rest unexplained. V and J calls and clone size are given by that table; D and trimming were obtained from the DNA. This sample holds 250,000 to 300,000 clones; 87% were observed only once. Over 2% of the sample belongs to the ten largest clones.

General study outcomes and caveats: The quantity of clinical and demographic metadata differed by source and by participant and was supplied without curation.

Source material: peripheral blood. This sequence was found in a woman in her forties or fifties who had recovered from COVID-19. Here the chain combines TRBV7-2 and TRBJ2-3; TRBD1 is a weak D gene call, 5 bases matching. The CDR3 is CASSLERQGSDTQYF. The DNA sequence is as follows: TGTGCCAGCAGCTTAGAGCGTCAGGGAAGTGATACGCAGTATTTT.